A single sample gave rise to the 16 T cell receptor beta chains below, sequenced in a study of blood T cells in healthy people across ages. Then a second PCR, running roughly 7 to 11 cycles, was carried out with a sample-barcoded 5' primer and a J-beta primer mix. TCRdb used MiXCR to reprocess the 5' RACE reads, holding one entry per CDR3 protein. The data contain around 1,500,000 distinct CDR3 sequences, roughly 27% of them singletons. The sequencing sample was made of blood. Every receptor here comes from a woman aged 25-40 years in good health.

This clonotype has only a few counts. The V call is TRBV12-3 or TRBV12-4, the J call TRBJ2-4, with 11 bases that match TRBD1. This CDR3 contains 15 residues. With 6 bases clipped from V and 4 bases from J, the junction kept 5 bases outside the gene matches. Here the CDR3 DNA reads TGTGCCAGCAGCTCAGGGACAGGGGGGAAAAACATTCAGTACTTC. Its translation is CASSSGTGGKNIQYF.

A remark on this clonotype: At one of its ends the junction is not consistent with the germline gene, which may arise from a read error. The chain is built from TRBV20-1 and TRBJ1-4, with D possibly TRBD1 on 6 matching bases. The germline gives CDR1 DFQATT, CDR2 SNEGSKA (reference sequence). The CDR3 extends over 15 amino acids. The DNA for the CDR3 is TGCAGTGCTAGAGAGTTGACAGGACCCAATGAAAAACGGTTTTTT. Translation: CSARELTGPNEKRFF.

The chain links TRBV19 to TRBJ2-7; TRBD1 is a possible D gene (5 bases). Germline loops: CDR1 LNHDA, CDR2 SQIVND (reference sequence). CDR3 size: 16 residues. Between the trimmed V and J ends, which lost 4 bases and 3 bases, there was a span of 19 bases. The CDR3 loop reads CASSTALKTGHYEQYF. CDR3 DNA sequence: TGTGCCAGTAGTACGGCACTAAAGACTGGACACTACGAGCAGTACTTC.

This clonotype was seen only a few times. The genes are TRBV5-4 and TRBJ2-2, with 13 bases matching TRBD2. The V and J ends lost 3 bases and 4 bases, in that order; junction bases with no gene match: 3. The CDR3 is 16 amino acids. The germline CDR1 and CDR2 sequences are SGHNT and YYREEE (reference sequence). CDR3: CASSYGLAGATGELFF. DNA for the CDR3: TGTGCCAGCAGCTACGGACTAGCGGGAGCCACCGGGGAGCTGTTTTTT.

Ten or more counts support this clonotype. The rearrangement joins TRBV12-3 or TRBV12-4 to TRBJ2-7; D gene uncertain. There are 11 residues in the CDR3. V was pared by 4 bases and J by 7 bases, with 8 bases between. Here the CDR3 DNA reads TGTGCCAGCAGTTATCTCGGGGAGCAGTACTTC. Protein product: CASSYLGEQYF.

This sequence joins TRBV24-1 and TRBJ2-7; 7 bases fit TRBD1. Germline V gives CDR1 KGHDR, CDR2 SFDVKD. The CDR3 runs 18 residues. J was trimmed by 2 bases and V by 0 bases; bases with no gene match: 12. The CDR3 sequence is CATSDLCQQGLDAYEQYF. The CDR3 nucleotides are TGTGCCACCAGTGATTTGTGCCAACAGGGGCTGGACGCCTACGAGCAGTACTTC.

The gene calls are TRBV6-5 and TRBJ2-3; 7 nucleotides align to TRBD1. The CDR3 spans 15 residues. Germline CDR1 MNHEY, CDR2 SVGAGI. J gave up 4 bases and V 5 bases, and 9 bases lay outside the gene matches. CDR3: CASSPLDRAPDTQYF. The CDR3 DNA reads TGTGCCAGCAGTCCACTAGACAGGGCCCCAGATACGCAGTATTTT.

CDR3 sequence: CASSSSGFAGANVLTF. CDR3 DNA: TGCGCCAGTTCCTCATCAGGGTTCGCTGGGGCCAACGTCCTGACTTTC. The chain combines TRBV10-2 with TRBJ2-6; D might be TRBD1 (5 bases). Germline assignment: CDR1 WSHSY and CDR2 SAAADI. The CDR3 is 16 amino acids. Trimming removed 9 bases from V and 2 bases from J, with 17 bases in between.

This clonotype was counted only a few times. The V call is TRBV27, the J call TRBJ1-2, with TRBD1 identical over 7 bases. The CDR3 sequence is 14 residues long. Trimming at V came to 5 bases and at J to 4 bases, leaving 7 bases not matched to a gene. Germline V CDR1 and CDR2: MNHEY, SMNVEV (reference sequence). CDR3 DNA: TGTGCCAGCAGTCCGTTGGGACAGAGCTATGGCTACACCTTC. It is translated as CASSPLGQSYGYTF.

This clonotype came up a few times. The rearrangement uses TRBV2 and TRBJ2-7; possible D gene TRBD1, 6 bases. This CDR3 spans 13 amino acids. V shed 4 bases and J shed 5 bases, with 12 bases lying between them. CDR1 SNHLY and CDR2 FYNNEI come from the germline V gene. CDR3 coding DNA: TGTGCCAGCAGTGTGGTCAGGGGCGACGAGCAGTACTTC. Its translation is CASSVVRGDEQYF. The full variable domain, in which reference TRBV2 and TRBJ2-7 provide the parts outside the CDR3, is EPEVTQTPSHQVTQMGQEVILRCVPISNHLYFYWYRQILGQKVEFLVSFYNNEISEKSEIFDDQFSVERPDGSNFTLKIRSTKLEDSAMYFCASSVVRGDEQYFGPGTRLTVT.

The genes are TRBV10-3 and TRBJ2-3, with D maybe TRBD2 (6 bases). The CDR3 length is 16 residues. Trimming shortened V by 0 bases and J by 10 bases, and 20 bases separated the two germline ends. The germline V gene encodes CDR1 ENHRY and CDR2 SYGVKD. The CDR3 DNA is TGTGCCATCAGTGAGTCGGCGGGACGCACCACCGGAGCGCAGTATTTT. This gives the protein CAISESAGRTTGAQYF.

This clonotype was observed a few times. The gene calls are TRBV29-1 and TRBJ2-7; TRBD2 matches at 13 bases. The CDR3 length is 15 residues. Trimming cost V 6 bases and J 5 bases; bases outside gene matches: 10. Germline V lookup: CDR1 SQVTM, CDR2 ANQGSEA. The DNA for the CDR3 is TGCAGCGTCTCAACCCGACTAGCGGGAGGCCACGAGCAGTACTTC. Amino acid sequence: CSVSTRLAGGHEQYF.

This clonotype was seen only a few times. This sequence joins TRBV25-1 and TRBJ2-7; 7 nucleotides align to TRBD1. The tail of the sequence fits TRBJ2-5 better, so the J call may be wrong. Germline V gives CDR1 MGHDK, CDR2 SYGVNS. The CDR3 extends over 15 amino acids. The CDR3: CASSGSDRVVETQYF. CDR3 bases: TGTGCCAGCAGTGGATCTGACAGGGTGGTGGAGACCCAGTACTTC.

This clonotype was found a few times. CDR3 amino acids: CASSARDGGDTQYF. As DNA, the CDR3 is TGTGCCAGCAGCGCACGGGACGGGGGAGACACCCAGTACTTC. The chain couples TRBV3-1 to TRBJ2-5; D may be TRBD2 (6 bases). Trimming pared 5 bases from V and 8 bases from J, leaving 18 bases between. Germline V CDR1 and CDR2: LGHDT, YNNKEL (reference sequence). This CDR3 spans 14 amino acids.

To note about this clonotype: At one of its ends the junction is not consistent with the germline gene, which may arise from a read error. For the CDR3, the DNA is TGCGCCAGCAGCTGGAATACAGGGGTCAATAAGCAGTTCTTC. Protein: CASSWNTGVNKQFF. The chain employs TRBV5-1 and TRBJ2-1; 7 positions match TRBD1. The CDR3 runs to 14 residues. The germline V gene has CDR1 SGHRS and CDR2 YFSETQ. The variable domain in full, with the rest retrieved from reference TRBV5-1 and TRBJ2-1, is KAGVTQTPRYLIKTRGQQVTLSCSPISGHRSVSWYQQTPGQGLQFLFEYFSETQRNKGNFPGRFSGRQFSNSRSEMNVSTLELGDSALYLCASSWNTGVNKQFFGPGTRLTVL.

J is TRBJ1-2 and V is TRBV6-2 or TRBV6-3; D is possibly TRBD1 (6 bases). The CDR3 totals 15 residues. V lost 0 bases and J 6 bases, leaving 14 bases between the germline ends. CDR1 and CDR2 from the germline V gene are MNHEY and SVGEGT. CDR3 amino acids: CASSYSPTGKHGYTF. The CDR3 DNA reads as TGTGCCAGCAGTTACTCGCCTACAGGGAAGCATGGCTACACCTTC.